This is a list of T cell receptor beta chains from one sample in a study of neurological immune-mediated disorders. TCRdb re-called the 5' RACE reads through MiXCR, storing one row per CDR3 protein. The table includes about 59,000 distinct CDR3 sequences, 24% detected once. The specimen was PBMCs. These TCRs come from a man in his fifties or sixties with HTLV-1-associated myelopathy (HAM/TSP). Both conserved end residues are trimmed from each CDR3. Fields, in order: V gene, J gene, CDR3 protein.

v_call: TRBV7-6; j_call: TRBJ2-3; cdr3_aa: ASSPRDTDTQY
v_call: TRBV20-1; j_call: TRBJ2-7; cdr3_aa: SARLPGAHEQY
v_call: TRBV20-1; j_call: TRBJ2-1; cdr3_aa: SATDRGEQF
v_call: TRBV11-2; j_call: TRBJ2-1; cdr3_aa: ASSFGTGGYNEQF
v_call: TRBV7-3; j_call: TRBJ1-1; cdr3_aa: ASSLNFLGNTEAF
v_call: TRBV5-1; j_call: TRBJ1-3; cdr3_aa: ASSQQAGGSSGNTIY
v_call: TRBV7-9; j_call: TRBJ2-3; cdr3_aa: ASSPHQGGSTDTQY
v_call: TRBV28; j_call: TRBJ2-7; cdr3_aa: ASSLRLASYEQY
v_call: TRBV5-1; j_call: TRBJ2-5; cdr3_aa: ASSLGTYSLQQETQY
v_call: TRBV5-1; j_call: TRBJ1-1; cdr3_aa: ATTRDQGNTEAF
v_call: TRBV11-2; j_call: TRBJ2-7; cdr3_aa: ASSRAVGPNEQY
v_call: TRBV5-6; j_call: TRBJ2-1; cdr3_aa: ASSPLAGVMNEQF
v_call: TRBV12-3/TRBV12-4; j_call: TRBJ2-3; cdr3_aa: ASSLAAQTRLAHTQY
v_call: TRBV5-6; j_call: TRBJ2-7; cdr3_aa: ASSSGTHSRGSYEQY